This TCR beta chain is drawn from a study of human T cells and chemical hapten exposure. Each CDR3 protein gets one entry after TCRdb re-called the RACE reads with MiXCR. The table has 300,000 to 450,000 distinct CDR3 sequences, more than 4.5% seen once. The CDR3 extends over 16 amino acids. Trimming took off 10 bases at V and 3 bases at J, with 21 bases between the two ends. Germline V lookup: CDR1 MNHEY, CDR2 SVGEGT. Findings and caveats of the study: With regard to DPC sensitization, TCRs above 1 in 1000 frequency did not change. Clustering by CDR3 similarity yielded significantly more large clusters from expanded TCRs than controls.

Time point of the sample: patch test 1, 2 weeks after DPC sensitization. Specified treatment: therapeutic diphenylcyclopropenone sensitization with weekly scalp DPC. Donation of samples came from alopecia patients who were 18 to 70 years old and suitable for DPC. Total RNA was extracted from unfractionated whole blood. The table lists this clonotype with many counts. What it binds is unknown. The sequence derives from a woman aged 45-60 years with alopecia areata. Some clones in this sample may be carry-over from other donors' samples. The starting material was whole blood, obtained in connection with sensitization to the hapten diphenylcyclopropenone (DPC). The genes are TRBV6-2 or TRBV6-3 and TRBJ2-2; tentative D call: TRBD2 (6 bases). The CDR3: CATLYNRDWYTGELFF. Here the CDR3 DNA reads TGTGCCACCTTATACAACCGGGACTGGTACACCGGGGAGCTGTTTTTT.